Presented here are 30 T cell receptor beta chains from one specimen sequenced in a study of blood T cell repertoires in COVID-19. Sequencing used immunoSEQ multiplex PCR; TCRdb keeps in-frame clones, though not all of them. The sample contains around 150,000 clones, just over 85% of which appear only once. Sequencing input: peripheral blood. These receptor sequences come from a man between 65 and 85 years old with acute or convalescent COVID-19.

The chain combines TRBV5-4 with TRBJ2-1; D may be TRBD2 (5 bases). Germline CDR1 and CDR2: SGHNT and YYREEE (reference sequence). The CDR3 has 16 residues. The V gene lost 5 bases and the J gene lost 0 bases, with 15 bases spanning the gap. DNA of the CDR3: TGTGCCAGCAGACTAACTAGACTGAGCTCCTACAATGAGCAGTTCTTC. Its protein is CASRLTRLSSYNEQFF. Full variable domain (missing parts from reference TRBV5-4 and TRBJ2-1): ETGVTQSPTHLIKTRGQQVTLRCSSQSGHNTVSWYQQALGQGPQFIFQYYREEENGRGNFPPRFSGLQFPNYSSELNVNALELDDSALYLCASRLTRLSSYNEQFFGPGTRLTVL.

The chain employs TRBV10-3 and TRBJ2-2; 7 nucleotides match TRBD1. CDR3 size: 14 residues. Germline V gives CDR1 ENHRY, CDR2 SYGVKD. The trim removed 6 bases at V and 7 bases at J, leaving 8 bases unmatched. DNA of the CDR3: TGTGCCATCAGACAGACAGGGTCGGGCGGGGAGCTGTTTTTT. Translating gives CAIRQTGSGGELFF.

The rearrangement joins TRBV7-9 to TRBJ2-7, with D perhaps matching TRBD1 (6 bases). From germline, CDR1 is SEHNR and CDR2 FQNEAQ (reference sequence). V lost 10 bases and J lost 3, with 22 bases in between. The CDR3 totals 15 residues. In DNA, the CDR3 is TGTGCCATCACGGAGGATGGGACATCCTACTACGAGCAGTACTTC. This translates into CAITEDGTSYYEQYF.

This rearrangement joins TRBV25-1 to TRBJ1-6; a weak D match, TRBD1 (5 bases). The CDR3 is made up of 12 amino acids. V was clipped by 10 bases and J by 7 bases, with 11 bases between them. CDR1 and CDR2 from the germline V gene are MGHDK and SYGVNS. Here the CDR3 reads CATQGLNSPLHF. CDR3 DNA sequence: TGTGCCACGCAGGGCTTGAATTCACCCCTCCACTTT.

The rearrangement links TRBV7-3 to TRBJ2-1; D call uncertain. Between the trimmed V and J ends, which lost 1 base and 1 base, there was a span of 8 bases. The CDR3 runs 15 residues. Looked up from germline, CDR1 is SGHTA and CDR2 is FQGTGA. Here the CDR3 DNA reads TGTGCCAGCAGCTTAATGCGGAGTTCCTACAATGAGCAGTTCTTC. Translating gives CASSLMRSSYNEQFF.

This sequence joins TRBV11-2 and TRBJ2-1; the match to TRBD2 covers 10 bases. After removal of 1 base from V and 2 bases from J, the junction contained 5 bases not matched to a gene. The CDR3 totals 17 residues. Germline V gene data show CDR1 as SGHAT and CDR2 as FQNNGV. CDR3 coding DNA: TGTGCCAGCAGCTTAGCCGCTGGGACTAGCGCCTACAATGAGCAGTTCTTC. This sequence encodes CASSLAAGTSAYNEQFF.

CDR3 amino acids: CASSLDLSGPAGNTIYF. The CDR3 DNA reads TGTGCCAGCAGCTTAGATCTCTCAGGGCCGGCTGGAAACACCATATATTTT. The chain carries TRBV11-2 and TRBJ1-3; possible D gene TRBD1, 5 bases. The length of the CDR3 is 17 residues. Germline V gene sequence: CDR1 SGHAT, CDR2 FQNNGV. Trimming removed 0 bases at V and 2 bases at J, with 14 bases between.

The V call is TRBV6-2 or TRBV6-3, the J call TRBJ2-4, with a tentative D call TRBD1 (5 bases). The germline gives CDR1 MNHEY, CDR2 SVGEGT. CDR3 length: 17 amino acids. V lost 6 bases and J 3 bases, leaving 21 bases between the germline ends. CDR3 nucleotides: TGTGCCAGCAGCCTAAGTCAGGGTTCCCCAGTCAAAAACATTCAGTACTTC. Amino acids: CASSLSQGSPVKNIQYF.

V is TRBV4-1 and J is TRBJ2-3; 12 nucleotides line up with TRBD2. The J segment lost 0 bases and the V segment lost 2 bases, leaving 6 bases of the junction unmatched. Germline CDR1 MGHRA, CDR2 YSYEKL. The CDR3 is 18 residues long. CDR3 sequence reads: CASSQPGLAGASTDTQYF. For the CDR3, the DNA is TGCGCCAGCAGCCAACCGGGACTAGCGGGCGCTAGCACAGATACGCAGTATTTT.

This clone was detected once. Other DNA sequences in this specimen translate into the identical CDR3. The rearrangement joins TRBV4-2 to TRBJ2-7; 9 nucleotides agree with TRBD1. This CDR3 region has 15 residues. The germline CDR1 and CDR2 sequences are LGHNA and YNFKEQ. V lost 3 bases, J lost 1 base, and 4 bases stayed unmatched. DNA of the CDR3: TGTGCCAGCAGCCAGGGGACAGGGTTGTCCTACGAGCAGTACTTC. Its protein product is CASSQGTGLSYEQYF.

This chain connects TRBV28 to TRBJ1-1, with D possibly TRBD1 on 6 matching bases. CDR3 length: 14 amino acids. CDR1 and CDR2 (germline): MDHEN, SYDVKM. The V end was cut by 6 bases, the J end by 1 base, with 12 bases between. The CDR3 nucleotides read TGTGCCAGCAGCCCTCCGGGACAGAACACTGAAGCTTTCTTT. It yields the protein CASSPPGQNTEAFF.

This CDR3 reads CASSDRGLEETQYF. The CDR3 DNA is TGTGCCAGCAGCGACAGGGGCCTGGAAGAGACCCAGTACTTC. The chain joins TRBV7-2 to TRBJ2-5; 8 nucleotides match TRBD1. The V segment lost 5 bases and the J segment 3 bases; nucleotides outside the gene matches: 5. Germline V lookup: CDR1 SGHTA, CDR2 FQGNSA. This CDR3 has 14 residues. The full variable domain, with the rest looked up from reference TRBV7-2 and TRBJ2-5, is GAGVSQSPSNKVTEKGKDVELRCDPISGHTALYWYRQSLGQGLEFLIYFQGNSAPDKSGLPSDRFSAERTGGSVSTLTIQRTQQEDSAVYLCASSDRGLEETQYFGPGTRLLVL.

The chain joins TRBV3-1 (or the pseudogene TRBV3-2) to TRBJ2-5, with 7 bases matching TRBD2. Germline V gene lookup returns CDR1 LGHDT and CDR2 YNNKEL (reference sequence). The CDR3 consists of 17 residues. The V and J ends lost 0 bases and 2 bases, in that order; junction bases with no gene match: 9. The CDR3 region is CASSQERLAEGQETQYF. CDR3 bases: TGTGCCAGCAGCCAAGAAAGGCTAGCGGAGGGACAAGAGACCCAGTACTTC.

J is TRBJ2-3 and V is TRBV5-1; D perhaps matches TRBD2 (6 bases). CDR1 and CDR2 (germline): SGHRS, YFSETQ. This CDR3 comprises 15 residues. V lost 2 bases and J 2 bases, leaving 12 bases between the germline ends. The CDR3 sequence: CASSLQQDYTDTQYF. The DNA of the CDR3 is TGCGCCAGCAGCTTACAACAGGACTACACAGATACGCAGTATTTT.

The chain uses TRBV3-1 (or the pseudogene TRBV3-2) and TRBJ1-2; D gene uncertain. Germline V gene data show CDR1 as LGHDT and CDR2 as YNNKEL (reference sequence). The length of the CDR3 is 16 residues. V dropped 1 base and J dropped 5 bases, with 17 bases sitting between them. The CDR3 loop reads CASSQVARVGSYGYTF. The CDR3 DNA follows: TGTGCCAGCAGCCAAGTGGCGAGGGTAGGATCTTATGGCTACACCTTC.

This clone was recorded only once. The gene calls are TRBV24-1 and TRBJ2-7; D gene unclear. CDR1 is KGHDR, CDR2 SFDVKD, per germline. With 5 bases removed from V and 3 bases from J, the gap between germline ends came to 7 bases. This CDR3 contains 12 residues. The CDR3 protein is CATSVDFYEQYF. The CDR3 bases are TGTGCCACCAGTGTCGACTTCTACGAGCAGTACTTC.

This chain joins TRBV9 and TRBJ1-1; D is perhaps TRBD1 (5 bases). V lost 4 bases to trimming and J lost 4 bases, with 11 bases between them. Germline CDR1 is SGDLS and CDR2 is YYNGEE. The CDR3 totals 13 residues. DNA for the CDR3: TGTGCCAGCAGCCTCAGCGGGGGCACTGAAGCTTTCTTT. This sequence encodes CASSLSGGTEAFF.

The rearrangement links TRBV18 to TRBJ2-7, with D perhaps matching TRBD2 (6 bases). Trimming pared 6 bases from V and 3 bases from J, leaving 12 bases between. CDR1 and CDR2 from the germline V gene are KGHSH and LQKENI. The CDR3 consists of 13 residues. As DNA, the CDR3 is TGTGCCAGCTCCCCGGGGGACTTCTACGAGCAGTACTTC. The encoded protein is CASSPGDFYEQYF.

The chain joins TRBV28 to TRBJ1-5; 8 nucleotides agree with TRBD1. This CDR3 comprises 20 residues. The germline CDR1 and CDR2 sequences are MDHEN and SYDVKM. The ends lost 5 bases at V and 7 bases at J; junction bases unmatched: 25. In DNA form, the CDR3 reads TGTGCCAGCAGTCCCTCTTTCACCCTCGGCAGGGGGCGCTTGTGGCAGCCCCAGCATTTT. Its protein product is CASSPSFTLGRGRLWQPQHF.

The chain joins TRBV29-1 to TRBJ2-3; a possible D gene is TRBD2 (5 bases). Germline-derived CDR1 and CDR2 are SQVTM and ANQGSEA. The V gene lost 6 bases and the J gene lost 0 bases, with 7 bases spanning the gap. This CDR3 contains 12 residues. The CDR3: CSVEDSTDTQYF. DNA for the CDR3: TGCAGCGTGGAGGACAGCACAGATACGCAGTATTTT.

The sample holds a few counts of this clone. The chain joins TRBV9 to TRBJ1-1, with 7 bases aligning to TRBD1. Germline V CDR1 and CDR2: SGDLS, YYNGEE. This CDR3 has 17 residues. The V segment lost 7 bases and the J segment 3 bases; nucleotides outside the gene matches: 18. DNA of the CDR3: TGTGCCAGCGGGCGGGACAGCAAACAACAAGGGGACACTGAAGCTTTCTTT. This gives the protein CASGRDSKQQGDTEAFF. Variable domain in full (rest from reference TRBV9 and TRBJ1-1): DSGVTQTPKHLITATGQRVTLRCSPRSGDLSVYWYQQSLDQGLQFLIQYYNGEERAKGNILERFSAQQFPDLHSELNLSSLELGDSALYFCASGRDSKQQGDTEAFFGQGTRLTVV.

This clone has a single count. Written as DNA, the CDR3 is TGTGCCAGCAGCTTGTTAAAGAACACTGAAGCTTTCTTT. This codes for CASSLLKNTEAFF. This chain links TRBV5-4 with TRBJ1-1; D call uncertain. Germline CDR1 reads SGHNT; CDR2 reads YYREEE (reference sequence). Trimming left V 1 base short and J 1 base short, with 5 bases between. The CDR3 spans 13 residues.

This clone turned up a few times. The V and J genes are TRBV7-2 and TRBJ2-7, with D maybe TRBD1 (5 bases). Germline V CDR1 and CDR2: SGHTA, FQGNSA. This CDR3 has 15 amino acids. Trimming took off 0 bases at V and 2 bases at J, with 11 bases between the two ends. The CDR3 reads CASSLATEYTYEQYF. CDR3 nucleotides: TGTGCCAGCAGCTTAGCGACAGAGTACACCTACGAGCAGTACTTC.

The chain recombines TRBV4-3 with TRBJ2-7; D is undetermined. Trimming left V 0 bases short and J 3 bases short, with 6 bases between. The germline CDR1 and CDR2 sequences are LGHNA and YSLEER. The CDR3 has 13 residues. The CDR3 DNA follows: TGCGCCAGCAGCCAAGACCCAGACTACGAGCAGTACTTC. This encodes CASSQDPDYEQYF.

This chain links TRBV24-1 with TRBJ2-1; 10 positions match TRBD1. CDR1 and CDR2 from the germline V gene are KGHDR and SFDVKD. The CDR3 length is 16 residues. Unmatched junction bases numbered 9, after V lost 4 bases and J lost 7 bases. CDR3 loop: CATSDPGQGKTNEQFF. The CDR3 DNA follows: TGTGCCACCAGTGACCCGGGACAGGGGAAGACTAATGAGCAGTTCTTC.

V is TRBV4-3 and J is TRBJ2-7; TRBD1 aligns across 12 bases. Per germline, CDR1 LGHNA and CDR2 YSLEER. The trim removed 0 bases at V and 4 bases at J, leaving 4 bases unmatched. The CDR3 covers 16 residues. This chain's CDR3 is CASSQEMGQGAYEQYF. The CDR3 DNA follows: TGCGCCAGCAGCCAAGAGATGGGACAGGGGGCTTACGAGCAGTACTTC.

The CDR3 DNA reads TGTGCCAGCAGTTACTCCGGACAGCCCTCCTACGAGCAGTACTTC. This sequence encodes CASSYSGQPSYEQYF. The rearrangement uses TRBV6-5 and TRBJ2-7, with a possible D match to TRBD1 (6 bases). The CDR3 length is 15 residues. Trimming took off 0 bases at V and 0 bases at J, with 9 bases between the two ends. Germline loops: CDR1 MNHEY, CDR2 SVGAGI.

J is TRBJ1-2 and V is TRBV6-5; 8 bases map to TRBD1. The CDR3 loop spans 13 amino acids. Germline V gene lookup returns CDR1 MNHEY and CDR2 SVGAGI. V shed 5 bases, J shed 8 bases, and the junction held 7 bases outside the gene matches. CDR3 sequence (DNA): TGTGCCAGCAGTCAGGACAGGGACGTGGGCTACACCTTC. Amino acids: CASSQDRDVGYTF.

This clone was detected a few times. This chain uses TRBV4-2 with TRBJ2-7; 10 nucleotides align to TRBD2. J lost 0 bases, V lost 2 bases, and 4 bases had no gene match. Germline loops: CDR1 LGHNA, CDR2 YNFKEQ. CDR3 size: 16 residues. CDR3 sequence reads: CASSQTSGTLSYEQYF. CDR3 DNA sequence: TGTGCCAGCAGCCAAACTAGCGGGACCCTCTCCTACGAGCAGTACTTC.

The chain joins TRBV14 to TRBJ2-7, with D possibly matching TRBD2 (6 bases). CDR1 is SGHDN and CDR2 is FVKESK in the germline V gene. CDR3 length equals 15 residues. Trimming pared 2 bases from V and 5 bases from J, leaving 16 bases between. The CDR3 bases are TGTGCCAGCAGCCAAAGAACCGGGAGTCGCGACGAGCAGTACTTC. It is translated as CASSQRTGSRDEQYF.